The 27 T cell receptor beta chains below all came from one sample that was sequenced in a study of CD8+CD57+ T cells in acquired aplastic anemia. Sequencing involved patients with CD8+CD57+ cell expansion previously shown by flow cytometry. Both TCR beta VDJ combination and CDR3 sequence profiling were carried out. Genomic DNA was the template for this profiling. From the reads, TCRdb called clonotypes with MiXCR, one entry per CDR3 protein. This sample carries fewer than 300,000 distinct CDR3 sequences, 65% to 90% of them seen once, and the ten largest clones take approximately 40%. The specimen was sorted CD4+, CD8+, or CD8+CD57+ T cells (not recorded which) from PBMCs. The receptors here all came from a human donor with aplastic anemia.

About this clonotype: The CDR3 carries no conserved terminal phenylalanine or tryptophan, so it likely arises from a read error. The limits of the CDR3 on the DNA are not certain, so only TCRdb's listed CDR3 is given. V usage is TRBV2 and J usage is TRBJ2-5. The length of the CDR3 is 14 amino acids, counting both ends. Looked up from germline, CDR1 is SNHLY and CDR2 is FYNNEI. The CDR3 sequence is CATSSGRMQEPHFG.

V is TRBV12-3 or TRBV12-4 and J is TRBJ2-2; D might be TRBD2 (6 bases). This CDR3 is built from 12 residues. V lost 10 bases to trimming and J lost 6 bases, with 12 bases between them. CDR3 protein: CAISGTPGELFF. The CDR3 DNA reads TGTGCCATCTCGGGGACTCCCGGGGAGCTGTTTTTT.

This clonotype was observed at least ten times. The chain is built from TRBV5-5 and TRBJ2-3; D unresolved. Germline V lookup: CDR1 SGHKS, CDR2 YYEKEE (reference sequence). The V and J ends lost 2 bases and 2 bases respectively, with 6 bases between them. CDR3 length equals 13 residues. The CDR3 protein is CASSLGATDTQYF. The CDR3 DNA is TGTGCCAGCAGCTTAGGCGCCACAGATACGCAGTATTTT.

About this clonotype: A read error may account for a junction end that differs from germline. The chain links TRBV9 to TRBJ2-5, with D tentatively TRBD1 (6 bases). The CDR3 runs 15 residues. CDR1 is SGDLS, CDR2 YYNGEE, per germline. The CDR3 is CASSLAHGTTETQYF. In nucleotides, the CDR3 is TGTGCCAGCAGCTTAGCGCACGGGACAACAGAGACGCAGTACTTC. Variable domain in full (rest from reference TRBV9 and TRBJ2-5): DSGVTQTPKHLITATGQRVTLRCSPRSGDLSVYWYQQSLDQGLQFLIQYYNGEERAKGNILERFSAQQFPDLHSELNLSSLELGDSALYFCASSLAHGTTETQYFGPGTRLLVL.

Remarks on this clonotype: The junction departs from germline at one end; a sequencing error may be responsible. The V gene is TRBV9, the J gene TRBJ2-3; 7 nucleotides line up with TRBD2. This CDR3 is built from 14 residues. CDR1 SGDLS and CDR2 YYNGEE come from the germline V gene. The chain's CDR3 is CASGGAGRSDTHHF. In DNA, the CDR3 is TGTGCCAGCGGAGGAGCGGGAAGATCCGATACGCACCATTTT.

About this clonotype: The CDR3 does not end in the conserved phenylalanine or tryptophan, so this is likely a read error. The chain carries TRBV7-9 and TRBJ1-1; 8 nucleotides match TRBD1. The CDR3 is 14 residues long. Germline V lookup: CDR1 SEHNR, CDR2 FQNEAQ (reference sequence). V was pared by 5 bases and J by 1 base, with 3 bases of the junction left unmatched. CDR3 sequence reads: CASSAGQGNTEAFL. The CDR3, as DNA: TGTGCCAGCAGCGCTGGACAGGGGAACACTGAAGCTTTCCTT.

This chain connects TRBV7-6 to TRBJ2-3, with 8 bases aligning to TRBD1. After removal of 2 bases from V and 6 bases from J, the junction contained 7 bases not matched to a gene. Germline CDR1 is SGHVS and CDR2 is FNYEAQ. CDR3 size: 15 residues. The CDR3 bases are TGTGCCAGCAGCTTAAGGGGACAGGCCACGGATACGCAGTATTTT. Protein sequence: CASSLRGQATDTQYF.

This chain links TRBV11-2 with TRBJ1-1; 7 bases match TRBD1. J was trimmed by 8 bases and V by 5 bases; bases with no gene match: 11. Germline CDR1 SGHAT, CDR2 FQNNGV. There are 14 residues in the CDR3. The CDR3 sequence: CASSVGTANKEAFF. The CDR3 DNA follows: TGTGCCAGCAGCGTAGGGACAGCAAATAAAGAAGCTTTCTTT.

In the case of this clonotype: The conserved closing phenylalanine or tryptophan is absent in this CDR3, likely reflecting a read error. No DNA is shown, since the ends of the CDR3 on it are uncertain; the CDR3 is the one TCRdb lists. This chain uses TRBV7-9 with TRBJ2-3; the D call in the table, TRBD2, was not verified against the DNA. The CDR3 totals 13 residues, both ends included. Germline lookup yields CDR1 SEHNR and CDR2 FQNEAQ (reference sequence). CDR3 region: CAYEEAAYQATQY.

The V gene is TRBV13, the J gene TRBJ1-1, with 7 bases lining up with TRBD1. J gave up 6 bases and V 4 bases, and 8 bases lay outside the gene matches. The germline V gene has CDR1 PRHDT and CDR2 FYEKMQ (reference sequence). This CDR3 has 14 residues. CDR3 nucleotides: TGTGCCAGCAGCTCACGGGACAGAGGGGCTGAAGCTTTCTTT. This gives the protein CASSSRDRGAEAFF.

J is TRBJ1-5 and V is TRBV2, with 9 bases matching TRBD1. V shed 7 bases, J shed 3 bases, and the junction held 7 bases outside the gene matches. Germline CDR1 SNHLY, CDR2 FYNNEI. This CDR3 is built from 15 residues. This CDR3 reads CASTGDRAANQPQHF. CDR3 coding DNA: TGTGCCAGCACCGGGGACAGGGCCGCCAATCAGCCCCAGCATTTT.

The chain recombines TRBV15 with TRBJ2-7; D unresolved. CDR3 length: 15 amino acids. The V end lost 3 bases, the J end lost 4 bases, and 16 bases lay between the germline ends. Germline lookup yields CDR1 LNHNV and CDR2 YYDKDF (reference sequence). The CDR3 DNA sequence: TGTGCCACCAGCAGCGATGATACCGGTGCGTACGAGCAGTACTTC. Translation: CATSSDDTGAYEQYF.

This sequence joins TRBV7-3 and TRBJ2-3, with D tentatively TRBD2 (5 bases). The CDR3 extends over 14 amino acids. Germline V gives CDR1 SGHTA, CDR2 FQGTGA. V dropped 3 bases and J dropped 6 bases, with 13 bases sitting between them. CDR3 in amino acids: CASSFTGGRDTQYF. Here the CDR3 DNA reads TGTGCCAGCAGCTTCACCGGAGGTCGCGATACGCAGTATTTT.

This rearrangement joins TRBV7-8 to TRBJ2-1; D tentatively reads TRBD1 or TRBD2 (6 bases each). This CDR3 has 15 residues. Trimming stripped 5 bases from V and 6 bases from J, with 17 bases between. Per the germline V gene, CDR1 is SGHVS and CDR2 is FQNEAQ. The DNA of the CDR3 is TGTGCCAGCAGCATGGGGGGCTGGGCCGGCAATGAGCAGTTCTTC. Protein sequence: CASSMGGWAGNEQFF.

Details on this clonotype: The junction does not match germline at one end; this may be a read error. The V gene is TRBV7-9, the J gene TRBJ2-4; D tentatively fits TRBD1 or TRBD2 (6 bases each). The germline CDR1 and CDR2 sequences are SEHNR and FQNEAQ (reference sequence). The length of the CDR3 is 15 residues. CDR3 nucleotides: TGTGCCAGCAGCTCTCAGAAAAGGGGGGTGGGCATTGAGTACTTC. Translating gives CASSSQKRGVGIEYF.

The J gene is TRBJ2-1, the V gene TRBV5-4, with TRBD2 identical over 11 bases. Trimming cost V 2 bases and J 8 bases; bases outside gene matches: 6. The CDR3 covers 15 residues. Looked up from germline, CDR1 is SGHNT and CDR2 is YYREEE (reference sequence). The CDR3 here is CASSFTSGSRDEQFF. The CDR3 region has the DNA TGTGCCAGCAGCTTTACTAGCGGGAGTAGGGATGAGCAGTTCTTC. Together with reference TRBV5-4 and TRBJ2-1, the CDR3 gives the full variable domain: ETGVTQSPTHLIKTRGQQVTLRCSSQSGHNTVSWYQQALGQGPQFIFQYYREEENGRGNFPPRFSGLQFPNYSSELNVNALELDDSALYLCASSFTSGSRDEQFFGPGTRLTVL.

As concerns this clonotype: Given the absence of the conserved phenylalanine or tryptophan at the CDR3 end, a read error is likely. The DNA is left out, because the CDR3 cannot be placed on it with certainty; the CDR3 is given as TCRdb lists it. The chain carries TRBV10-3 and TRBJ1-5. The CDR3 region is 15 residues in length, termini included. Germline CDR1 ENHRY, CDR2 SYGVKD. This chain's CDR3 is CAISQGYLNKQPQQL.

As regards this clonotype: At one end the junction does not follow the germline gene, possibly because of a read error. CDR3 sequence (DNA): TGTGCCAGCAGTTATGCCGACCTGAGTCAGGGGCTCGAGTTT. Translated, it gives CASSYADLSQGLEF. The chain employs TRBV7-2 and TRBJ1-5; D might be TRBD1 (6 bases). This CDR3 contains 14 residues. Looked up from germline, CDR1 is SGHTA and CDR2 is FQGNSA.

Concerning this clonotype: Sequence at one end of the junction differs from germline and may be a read error. The rearrangement uses TRBV7-8 and TRBJ2-1; TRBD2 matches at 7 bases. This CDR3 has 14 residues. The V gene's germline CDR1 is SGHVS and CDR2 FQNEAQ. The CDR3 DNA reads TGTGCCAGCAGCGGGGCAGGACTAGGTGATGAGCAGTATTTC. Residues: CASSGAGLGDEQYF.

The chain is built from TRBV25-1 and TRBJ1-1; tentative D call: TRBD1 (5 bases). Germline-derived CDR1 and CDR2 are MGHDK and SYGVNS. V dropped 9 bases and J dropped 1 base, with 15 bases sitting between them. This CDR3 is built from 14 residues. CDR3 nucleotides: TGTGCCAGTGGGGTGGGGGGGGGGAACACTGAAGCTTTCTTT. Translating it yields CASGVGGGNTEAFF.

The J gene is TRBJ1-2, the V gene TRBV7-2; D ambiguous. This CDR3 spans 16 amino acids. Germline values: CDR1 SGHTA, CDR2 FQGNSA. Trimming removed 4 bases at V and 11 bases at J, with 26 bases between. The CDR3: CASSWRVVDTQYVYTF. The CDR3 DNA sequence: TGTGCCAGCAGCTGGCGCGTGGTAGATACGCAGTATGTTTACACCTTC.

Points on this clonotype: Compared with germline, one end of the junction differs, possibly owing to a read error. The J gene is TRBJ2-3, the V gene TRBV11-3, with a possible D match to TRBD1 (6 bases). There are 15 residues in the CDR3. Germline assignment: CDR1 SGHNT and CDR2 YENEEA. CDR3: CASSLDGTTTDTQYF. The CDR3 DNA is TGTGCCAGCAGCCTAGACGGGACAACCACAGATACGCAGTATTTT.

This clonotype came up a few times. The chain recombines TRBV5-5 with TRBJ1-2; D remains unclear. Between the trimmed V and J ends, which lost 4 bases and 4 bases, there was a span of 14 bases. This CDR3 has 14 amino acids. Germline V CDR1 and CDR2: SGHKS, YYEKEE (reference sequence). CDR3 amino acids: CASSPPVGPYGYTF. The DNA of the CDR3 is TGTGCCAGCAGCCCTCCCGTAGGCCCCTATGGCTACACCTTC.

This chain connects TRBV7-8 to TRBJ2-1, with 9 nucleotides matching TRBD2. In germline, CDR1 is SGHVS, CDR2 FQNEAQ. With V trimmed by 3 bases and J by 10 bases, 13 bases remained unmatched. The CDR3 is made up of 16 amino acids. The DNA of the CDR3 is TGTGCCAGCAGCTTGCACGGGAGCGGGGGGAGCACAGAGCAGTTCTTC. Translating gives CASSLHGSGGSTEQFF.

In this sample, this clonotype turned up a few times. The chain is built from TRBV12-3 or TRBV12-4 and TRBJ2-7; TRBD1 is a possible D gene (5 bases). The CDR3 sequence is 14 residues long. The V and J ends lost 6 bases and 3 bases respectively, with 15 bases between them. As DNA, the CDR3 is TGTGCCAGCAGGAGCGTGCAGGGTAACTACGAGCAGTACTTC. It encodes CASRSVQGNYEQYF.

This rearrangement joins TRBV19 to TRBJ2-7, with D possibly matching TRBD1 (6 bases). V lost 7 bases and J 7 bases, leaving 14 bases between the germline ends. Germline V gene sequence: CDR1 LNHDA, CDR2 SQIVND (reference sequence). The CDR3 consists of 12 residues. The CDR3 nucleotides read TGTGCCAGTAAATGGGGGCCGAAGGAGCAGTACTTC. Residues: CASKWGPKEQYF.

The rearrangement uses TRBV7-8 and TRBJ2-7; D perhaps matches TRBD2 (6 bases). The CDR3 loop spans 18 amino acids. V was pared by 3 bases and J by 1 base, with 22 bases between. Germline CDR1 and CDR2: SGHVS and FQNEAQ. The CDR3 DNA reads as TGTGCCAGCAGCTTTCCGGGAGACCCGACAGCCCTTTCCTACGAGCAGTACGTC. Its protein product is CASSFPGDPTALSYEQYV.